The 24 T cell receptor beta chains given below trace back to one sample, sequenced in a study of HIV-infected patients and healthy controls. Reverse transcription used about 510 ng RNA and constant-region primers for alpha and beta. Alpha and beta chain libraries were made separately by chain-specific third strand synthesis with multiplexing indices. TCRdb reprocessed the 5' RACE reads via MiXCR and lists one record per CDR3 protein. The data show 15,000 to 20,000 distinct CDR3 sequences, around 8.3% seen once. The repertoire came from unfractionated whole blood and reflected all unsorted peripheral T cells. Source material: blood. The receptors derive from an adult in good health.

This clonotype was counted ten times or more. The CDR3 sequence: CSASGDEQYF. CDR3 DNA sequence: TGCAGTGCTTCGGGGGACGAGCAGTACTTC. V gene TRBV20-1 combines with J gene TRBJ2-7; possible D gene TRBD2, 6 bases. The germline V gene has CDR1 DFQATT and CDR2 SNEGSKA (reference sequence). The CDR3 covers 10 residues. Trimming pared 5 bases from V and 5 bases from J, leaving 7 bases between.

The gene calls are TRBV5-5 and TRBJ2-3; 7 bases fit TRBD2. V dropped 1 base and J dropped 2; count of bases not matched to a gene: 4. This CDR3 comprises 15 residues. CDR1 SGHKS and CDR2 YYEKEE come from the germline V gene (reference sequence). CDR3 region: CASSLSLAVTDTQYF. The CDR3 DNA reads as TGTGCCAGCAGCTTGAGTCTAGCGGTCACAGATACGCAGTATTTT.

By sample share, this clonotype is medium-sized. Here the CDR3 reads CASSLDGGRVSEQYF. The CDR3, as DNA: TGCGCCAGCAGCTTGGACGGCGGGAGGGTGTCCGAGCAGTACTTC. The chain employs TRBV5-1 and TRBJ2-7, with TRBD2 matching over 9 bases. Germline loops: CDR1 SGHRS, CDR2 YFSETQ. The CDR3 contains 15 residues. After removal of 0 bases from V and 6 bases from J, the junction contained 7 bases not matched to a gene.

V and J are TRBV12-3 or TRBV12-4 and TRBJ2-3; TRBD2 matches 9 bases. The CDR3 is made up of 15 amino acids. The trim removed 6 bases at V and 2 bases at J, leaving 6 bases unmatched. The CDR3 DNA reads TGTGCCAGCAGATCGACTAGCGGTAACACAGATACGCAGTATTTT. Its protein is CASRSTSGNTDTQYF.

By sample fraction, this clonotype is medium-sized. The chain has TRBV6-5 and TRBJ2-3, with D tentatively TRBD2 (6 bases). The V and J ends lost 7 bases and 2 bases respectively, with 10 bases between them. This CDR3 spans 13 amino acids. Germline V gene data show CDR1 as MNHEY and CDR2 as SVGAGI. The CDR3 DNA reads TGTGCCAGCAAGGAGGGAGCCACAGATACGCAGTATTTT. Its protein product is CASKEGATDTQYF.

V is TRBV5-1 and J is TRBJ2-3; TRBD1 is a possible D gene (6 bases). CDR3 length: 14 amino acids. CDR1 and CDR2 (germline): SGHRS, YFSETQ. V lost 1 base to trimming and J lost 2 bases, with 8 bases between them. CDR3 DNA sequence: TGCGCCAGCAGCTTGACAGGGATCACAGATACGCAGTATTTT. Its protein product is CASSLTGITDTQYF. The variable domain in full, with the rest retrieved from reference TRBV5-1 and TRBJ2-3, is KAGVTQTPRYLIKTRGQQVTLSCSPISGHRSVSWYQQTPGQGLQFLFEYFSETQRNKGNFPGRFSGRQFSNSRSEMNVSTLELGDSALYLCASSLTGITDTQYFGPGTRLTVL.

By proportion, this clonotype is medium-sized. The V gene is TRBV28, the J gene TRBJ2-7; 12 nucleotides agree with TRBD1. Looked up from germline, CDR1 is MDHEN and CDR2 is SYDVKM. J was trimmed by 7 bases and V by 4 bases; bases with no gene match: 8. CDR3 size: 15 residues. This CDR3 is CASSSGTGGLGEQYF. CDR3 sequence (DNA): TGTGCCAGCAGTTCAGGGACAGGGGGCTTGGGGGAGCAGTACTTC.

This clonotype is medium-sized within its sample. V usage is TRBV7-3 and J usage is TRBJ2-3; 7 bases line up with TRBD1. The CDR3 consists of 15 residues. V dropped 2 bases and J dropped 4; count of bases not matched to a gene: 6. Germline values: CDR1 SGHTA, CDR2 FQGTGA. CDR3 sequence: CASSLGRTGPDTQYF. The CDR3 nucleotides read TGTGCCAGCAGCTTAGGCAGGACAGGCCCAGATACGCAGTATTTT.

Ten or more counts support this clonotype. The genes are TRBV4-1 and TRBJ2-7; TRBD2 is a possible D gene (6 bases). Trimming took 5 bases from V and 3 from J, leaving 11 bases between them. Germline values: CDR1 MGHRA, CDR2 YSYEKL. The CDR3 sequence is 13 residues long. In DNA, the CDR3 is TGCGCCAGCAGCTACGGGGGTGACTACGAGCAGTACTTC. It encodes CASSYGGDYEQYF.

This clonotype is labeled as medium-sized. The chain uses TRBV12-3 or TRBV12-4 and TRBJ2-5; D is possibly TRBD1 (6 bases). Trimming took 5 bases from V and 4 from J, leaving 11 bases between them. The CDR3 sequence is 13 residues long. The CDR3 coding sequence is TGTGCCAGCAGTCTCGACAGGAGAGAGACCCAGTACTTC. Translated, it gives CASSLDRRETQYF.

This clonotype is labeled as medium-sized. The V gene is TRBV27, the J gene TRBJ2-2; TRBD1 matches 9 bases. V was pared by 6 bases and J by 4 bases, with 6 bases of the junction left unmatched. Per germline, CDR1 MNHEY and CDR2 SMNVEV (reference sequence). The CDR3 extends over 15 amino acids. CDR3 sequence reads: CASREGQGSTGELFF. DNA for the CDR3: TGTGCCAGCAGGGAAGGACAGGGGAGCACCGGGGAGCTGTTTTTT.

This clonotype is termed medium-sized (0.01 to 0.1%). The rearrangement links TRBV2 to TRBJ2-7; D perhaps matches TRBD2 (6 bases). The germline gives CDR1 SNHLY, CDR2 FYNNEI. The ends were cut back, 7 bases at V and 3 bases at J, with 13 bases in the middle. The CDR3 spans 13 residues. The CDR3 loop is CASKPGVYYEQYF. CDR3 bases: TGTGCCAGCAAGCCGGGAGTTTACTACGAGCAGTACTTC.

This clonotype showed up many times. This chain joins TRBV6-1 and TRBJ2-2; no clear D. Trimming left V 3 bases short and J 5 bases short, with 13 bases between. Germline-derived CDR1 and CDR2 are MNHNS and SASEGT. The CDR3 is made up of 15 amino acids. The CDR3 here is CASSEAPPRTGELFF. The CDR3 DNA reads TGTGCCAGCAGTGAGGCCCCTCCACGTACCGGGGAGCTGTTTTTT.

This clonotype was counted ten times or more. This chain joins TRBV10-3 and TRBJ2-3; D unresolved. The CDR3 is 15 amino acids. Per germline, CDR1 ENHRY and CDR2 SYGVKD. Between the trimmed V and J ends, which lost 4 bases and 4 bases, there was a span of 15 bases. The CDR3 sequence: CAISVGVKVADTQYF. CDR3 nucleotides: TGTGCCATCAGTGTCGGAGTGAAGGTGGCAGATACGCAGTATTTT.

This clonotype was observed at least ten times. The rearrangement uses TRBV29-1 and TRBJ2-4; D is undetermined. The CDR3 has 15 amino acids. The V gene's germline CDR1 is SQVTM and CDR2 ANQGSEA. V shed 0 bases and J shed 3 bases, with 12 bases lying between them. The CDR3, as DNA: TGCAGCGTTGAAGATCCTAGTCGACACAAAAACATTCAGTACTTC. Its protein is CSVEDPSRHKNIQYF.

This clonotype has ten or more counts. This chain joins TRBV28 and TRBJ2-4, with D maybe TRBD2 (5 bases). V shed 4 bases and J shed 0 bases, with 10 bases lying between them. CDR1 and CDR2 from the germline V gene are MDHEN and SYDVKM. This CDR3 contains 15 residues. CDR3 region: CASSSGGLAKNIQYF. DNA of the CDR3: TGTGCCAGCAGTTCCGGCGGACTAGCCAAAAACATTCAGTACTTC.

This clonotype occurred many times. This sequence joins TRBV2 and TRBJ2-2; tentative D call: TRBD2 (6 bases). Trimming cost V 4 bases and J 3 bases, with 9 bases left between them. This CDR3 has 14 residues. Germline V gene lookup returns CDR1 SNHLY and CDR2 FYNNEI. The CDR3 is CASSAEGYTGELFF. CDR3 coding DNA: TGTGCCAGCAGTGCGGAGGGATACACCGGGGAGCTGTTTTTT.

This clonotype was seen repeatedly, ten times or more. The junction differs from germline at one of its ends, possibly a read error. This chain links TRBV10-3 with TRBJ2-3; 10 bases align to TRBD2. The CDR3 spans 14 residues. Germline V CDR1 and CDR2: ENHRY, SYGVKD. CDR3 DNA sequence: TGTGCCACTCAGCGGGAGGGCTTCACAAATACGCAGTATTTT. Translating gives CATQREGFTNTQYF.

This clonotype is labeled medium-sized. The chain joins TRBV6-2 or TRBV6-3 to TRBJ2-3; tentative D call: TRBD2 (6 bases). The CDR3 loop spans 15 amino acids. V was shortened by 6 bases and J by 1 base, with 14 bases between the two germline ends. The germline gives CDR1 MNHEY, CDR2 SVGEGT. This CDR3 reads CASRQERVRTDTQYF. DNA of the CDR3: TGTGCCAGCAGGCAGGAGCGGGTTCGCACAGATACGCAGTATTTT.

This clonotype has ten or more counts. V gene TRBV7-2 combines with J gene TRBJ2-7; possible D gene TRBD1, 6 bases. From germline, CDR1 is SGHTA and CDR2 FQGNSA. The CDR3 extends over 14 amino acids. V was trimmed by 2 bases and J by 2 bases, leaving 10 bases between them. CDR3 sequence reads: CASSLSQGPYEQYF. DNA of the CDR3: TGTGCCAGCAGCTTAAGCCAGGGGCCCTACGAGCAGTACTTC.

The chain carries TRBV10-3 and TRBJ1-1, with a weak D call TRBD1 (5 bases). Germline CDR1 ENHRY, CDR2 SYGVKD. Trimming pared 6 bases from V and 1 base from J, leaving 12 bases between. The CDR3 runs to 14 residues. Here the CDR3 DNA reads TGTGCCATCAGAACAGGCGGCGGGAACACTGAAGCTTTCTTT. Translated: CAIRTGGGNTEAFF.

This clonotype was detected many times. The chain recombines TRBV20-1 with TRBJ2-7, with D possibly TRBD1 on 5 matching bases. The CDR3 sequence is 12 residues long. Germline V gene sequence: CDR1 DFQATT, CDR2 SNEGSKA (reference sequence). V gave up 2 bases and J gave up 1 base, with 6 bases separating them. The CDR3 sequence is CSARRGSYEQYF. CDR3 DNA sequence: TGCAGTGCTAGAAGGGGTTCCTACGAGCAGTACTTC.

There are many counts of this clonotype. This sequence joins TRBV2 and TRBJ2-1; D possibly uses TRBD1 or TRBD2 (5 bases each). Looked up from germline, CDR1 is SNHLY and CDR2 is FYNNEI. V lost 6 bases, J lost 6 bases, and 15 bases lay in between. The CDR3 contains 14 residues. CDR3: CASSGTGPANEQFF. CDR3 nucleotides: TGTGCCAGCAGCGGGACCGGGCCTGCCAATGAGCAGTTCTTC.

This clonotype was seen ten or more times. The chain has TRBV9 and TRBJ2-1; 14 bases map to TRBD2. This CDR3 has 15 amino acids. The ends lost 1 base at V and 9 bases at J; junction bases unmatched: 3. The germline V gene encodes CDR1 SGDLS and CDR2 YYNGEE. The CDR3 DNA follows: TGTGCCAGCAGCGTAACGGGACTAGCGGGAGTTGAGCAGTTCTTC. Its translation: CASSVTGLAGVEQFF.